The rows below give T cell receptor beta chains drawn from one sample of a study of siplizumab effects on memory and regulatory T cells. Assay used: immunoSEQ multiplex PCR; TCRdb lists only in-frame clones, some missing. The sample includes some 100,000 clones, 93% seen only once; the top ten take over 0.15%. Material for sequencing was non-Treg CD4+ T cells sorted from blood. Receptors originate from a human donor in good health. CDR3s include the opening cysteine and the closing phenylalanine or tryptophan.

v_call	cdr3_aa
TRBV30	CAWSQTGTLYSNQPQHF
TRBV7-2	CASSLNGPANTGELFF
TRBV27	CASSLTFVARGETQYF
TRBV18	CASSRTGGSGELFF
TRBV11-2	CASSFMGQGQPQHF
TRBV27	CASSNPGGAWETQYF
TRBV5-1	CASSLPLINEQFF
TRBV7-9	CASSLRGRSSYEQYF
TRBV7-9	CASSSDTPGAGVSYNEQFF
TRBV7-3	CASSSNPNTGELFF
TRBV5-6	CASTSSRVRGSETQYF
TRBV5-1	CASSGGTDNSPLHF
TRBV15	CATSRGQGANGYTF
TRBV4-2	CASSHQGQGSPYNEQFF
TRBV6-5	CASSYSTQHYEQYF
TRBV11-3	CASSLASGGGPYEQYF
TRBV5-6	CASSSAGFYNSPLHF
TRBV4-1	CASSQDPQGAIYEQYF
TRBV7-9	CASSRLQGARSTGELFF
TRBV10-2	CASSEAGDTQYF
TRBV9	CASSVESDSGNTIYF
TRBV7-9	CASSPLTEPYGYTF
TRBV7-3	CASSWGRDNSPLHF
TRBV5-1	CASSSERQYGYTF
TRBV11-3	CASSRSGGTTDTQYF
TRBV4-3	CASSQGERGGLYEQFF
TRBV6-6	CASSSPSGTGDTEAFF
TRBV30	CAWTDRGNTEAFF
TRBV20-1	CSANRDEQFF
TRBV5-1	CASSPQGQGYNSPLHF
TRBV6-6	CASSYPPEDYGYTF
TRBV25-1	CASSGLGQGITEAFF
TRBV5-1	CASSSDNGQAAIYF
TRBV28	CASRVGSQPQHF
TRBV27	CASSLSPGVGYEQYF
TRBV5-1	CASTAVSGNTIYF
TRBV25-1	CASSEGDRGNSPLHF
TRBV6-5	CASSYGLANYGYTF
TRBV6-5	CASSYSRVLSGNTIYF
TRBV5-1	CASSLGTVNTEAFF
TRBV6-4	CASSGQGGDTQYF
TRBV28	CASSLVGQPFNSPLHF